A selection of T cell receptor beta chains follows, all from one sample in a study of radiation and T cells in renal cell carcinoma. The table came from immunoSEQ multiplex PCR; TCRdb's copy has only in-frame clones and leaves some out. The table includes around 170,000 clones, about 88% detected once. The sample consisted of blood, taken from a patient whose treatment included radiotherapy and nephrectomy. Source of these receptors: a woman between 45 and 60 years old with renal cell carcinoma. Both conserved end residues are part of each CDR3. The D gene is left open where the match is weak. Size tells how often a clone was seen (once, few, many) or the class of an expanded clone, and some rows leave it out.

CDR3 DNA,CDR3 protein,J gene,D gene,V gene,clone size
TGTGCCAGCAGCCCCACTAGCGGGGGGAATAACAATGAGCAGTTCTTC,CASSPTSGGNNNEQFF,TRBJ2-1,TRBD2,TRBV13,once
TGTGCCAGTGGTAGACACCATTCGGGAGAGACCCAGTACTTC,CASGRHHSGETQYF,TRBJ2-5,-,TRBV19,-
TGTGCCTGGACAAGGTTCCAGGGAACTTCATTACCTAACACTGAAGCTTTCTTT,CAWTRFQGTSLPNTEAFF,TRBJ1-1,-,TRBV30,-
TGTGCCATCAGTGAGTCGACAGGGAGGATTAACGGAGGCTACACCTTC,CAISESTGRINGGYTF,TRBJ1-2,TRBD1,TRBV10-3,few
TGTGCCAGCCGGCGGGGGGGAAGCTCCTACGAGCAGTACTTC,CASRRGGSSYEQYF,TRBJ2-7,TRBD2,TRBV2,-
TGTGCCAGTAGTATGAGGTTAGGGGTGGGGGCCAACGTCCTGACTTTC,CASSMRLGVGANVLTF,TRBJ2-6,-,TRBV19,-
TGTGCCAGCAGTCTTCGGGACAGGGGAGGGACTGAAGCTTTCTTT,CASSLRDRGGTEAFF,TRBJ1-1,TRBD1,TRBV11-2,once
TGTGCCAGCAGCGGGAAAGCCGGGGGCCCGAACACCGGGGAGCTGTTTTTT,CASSGKAGGPNTGELFF,TRBJ2-2,-,TRBV7-8,-
TGTGCCAGCAGTCCGAATAAGGGACAGGGAGTCTATGGCTACACCTTC,CASSPNKGQGVYGYTF,TRBJ1-2,TRBD1,TRBV7-9,-
TGTGCCAGCACCCCTCTAGGAGGTGACTATGGCTACACCTTC,CASTPLGGDYGYTF,TRBJ1-2,-,TRBV9,-
TGTGCCAGCAGCGCGCATCCAGATACGCAGTATTTT,CASSAHPDTQYF,TRBJ2-3,-,TRBV7-6,-
TGTGCCAGCAGCGGACAGGGAATAAATCAGCCCCAGCATTTT,CASSGQGINQPQHF,TRBJ1-5,TRBD1,TRBV7-2,few
TGTGCCAGCAGTGATCGACAGGGGGCACGTAATGAGCAGTTCTTC,CASSDRQGARNEQFF,TRBJ2-1,TRBD1,TRBV25-1,-
TGTGCCAGCAGTGCGACTAGCGGATCCACAGATACGCAGTATTTT,CASSATSGSTDTQYF,TRBJ2-3,TRBD2,TRBV6-4,-
TGTGCCAGCAGCCCTAGACTAGCGGGGGCTGGAGAGACCCAGTACTTC,CASSPRLAGAGETQYF,TRBJ2-5,TRBD2,TRBV5-4,-
TGTGCCAGCAGTTACTTGGACAGCTATGGCTACACCTTC,CASSYLDSYGYTF,TRBJ1-2,-,TRBV6-6,-
TGTGCCAGTAGTATAGGCCAGGCTCCTAACTATGGCTACACCTTC,CASSIGQAPNYGYTF,TRBJ1-2,-,TRBV19,-
TGTGCCAGCAGTTGGGGCGGGTCTGGAAACACCATATATTTT,CASSWGGSGNTIYF,TRBJ1-3,-,TRBV7-2,-
TGTGCCAGCAGACAGGGGTTTAATGAGCAGTTCTTC,CASRQGFNEQFF,TRBJ2-1,TRBD1,TRBV2,-
TGTGCCAGCTCACCACCGGGGCTAGCGGGGGTAGAGACCCAGTACTTC,CASSPPGLAGVETQYF,TRBJ2-5,TRBD2,TRBV18,-
TGTGCCAGAAGTACTTGGGCCAGGCAGGGAATGTCCCCGAACACCGGGGAGCTGTTTTTT,CARSTWARQGMSPNTGELFF,TRBJ2-2,-,TRBV7-5,-
TGTGCCAGCAGCTTAGCCGATAGGGCAACGGCACCCCTCCACTTT,CASSLADRATAPLHF,TRBJ1-6,-,TRBV7-8,-
TGTGCCAGCAGCTCCCCGGACAGGGGCGTAGGCTACACCTTC,CASSSPDRGVGYTF,TRBJ1-2,TRBD1,TRBV7-3,-
TGCAGCGCCCGGGGGAAGAGGGGGGCCCCTTACGAGCAGTACTTC,CSARGKRGAPYEQYF,TRBJ2-7,-,TRBV29-1,-
TGTGCCAGCAGCATTCGTGAGGGAGGGACCCCAGAGTATACGCAGTATTTT,CASSIREGGTPEYTQYF,TRBJ2-3,-,TRBV21-1,-
TGTGCCATCAGCGTAGGGGACAGGGGAGCCGAGCAGTACTTC,CAISVGDRGAEQYF,TRBJ2-7,TRBD1,TRBV10-3,-
TGTGCCAGCAGTTCCCGTACAGGGAATCAGCCCCAGCATTTT,CASSSRTGNQPQHF,TRBJ1-5,-,TRBV27,-
TGTGCCAGCTCAGAGACTAGCGGGGGGGTCTACAATGAGCAGTTCTTC,CASSETSGGVYNEQFF,TRBJ2-1,TRBD2,TRBV18,-
TGTGCCACCAGCAGAGGCTACAATCTCGAAGGAAACACCATATATTTT,CATSRGYNLEGNTIYF,TRBJ1-3,-,TRBV15,once
TGTGCCAGCGGCCCGGGACAGCAGAATTCACCCCTCCACTTT,CASGPGQQNSPLHF,TRBJ1-6,TRBD1,TRBV7-9,-
TGTGCCAGCAGCCAGCGGAGCGGGACGGGCGGGGAGCTGTTTTTT,CASSQRSGTGGELFF,TRBJ2-2,TRBD2,TRBV7-3,-
TGTGCAAGTCGCTTACAGGGAGTCACCCCGGATACGCAGTATTTT,CASRLQGVTPDTQYF,TRBJ2-3,-,TRBV12-2,-